The source of this T cell receptor (beta chain) is a study of control samples from healthy donors and cancer patients. The table came from immunoSEQ multiplex PCR; TCRdb's copy has only in-frame clones and leaves some out. This table holds around 200,000 clones, 90% to 95% found once. Germline V gene lookup returns CDR1 SGHRS and CDR2 YFSETQ. V lost 1 base to trimming and J lost 10 bases, with 9 bases between them. This CDR3 is built from 12 residues. The sequenced material came from blood. This sequence joins TRBV5-1 and TRBJ1-5; D ambiguous. The source of this sequence is a man younger than 30 in good health. CDR3 amino acids: CASSLSGSPQHF. CDR3 coding DNA: TGCGCCAGCAGCTTGTCAGGAAGTCCCCAGCATTTT. The variable domain in full, with the rest retrieved from reference TRBV5-1 and TRBJ1-5, is KAGVTQTPRYLIKTRGQQVTLSCSPISGHRSVSWYQQTPGQGLQFLFEYFSETQRNKGNFPGRFSGRQFSNSRSEMNVSTLELGDSALYLCASSLSGSPQHFGDGTRLSIL.